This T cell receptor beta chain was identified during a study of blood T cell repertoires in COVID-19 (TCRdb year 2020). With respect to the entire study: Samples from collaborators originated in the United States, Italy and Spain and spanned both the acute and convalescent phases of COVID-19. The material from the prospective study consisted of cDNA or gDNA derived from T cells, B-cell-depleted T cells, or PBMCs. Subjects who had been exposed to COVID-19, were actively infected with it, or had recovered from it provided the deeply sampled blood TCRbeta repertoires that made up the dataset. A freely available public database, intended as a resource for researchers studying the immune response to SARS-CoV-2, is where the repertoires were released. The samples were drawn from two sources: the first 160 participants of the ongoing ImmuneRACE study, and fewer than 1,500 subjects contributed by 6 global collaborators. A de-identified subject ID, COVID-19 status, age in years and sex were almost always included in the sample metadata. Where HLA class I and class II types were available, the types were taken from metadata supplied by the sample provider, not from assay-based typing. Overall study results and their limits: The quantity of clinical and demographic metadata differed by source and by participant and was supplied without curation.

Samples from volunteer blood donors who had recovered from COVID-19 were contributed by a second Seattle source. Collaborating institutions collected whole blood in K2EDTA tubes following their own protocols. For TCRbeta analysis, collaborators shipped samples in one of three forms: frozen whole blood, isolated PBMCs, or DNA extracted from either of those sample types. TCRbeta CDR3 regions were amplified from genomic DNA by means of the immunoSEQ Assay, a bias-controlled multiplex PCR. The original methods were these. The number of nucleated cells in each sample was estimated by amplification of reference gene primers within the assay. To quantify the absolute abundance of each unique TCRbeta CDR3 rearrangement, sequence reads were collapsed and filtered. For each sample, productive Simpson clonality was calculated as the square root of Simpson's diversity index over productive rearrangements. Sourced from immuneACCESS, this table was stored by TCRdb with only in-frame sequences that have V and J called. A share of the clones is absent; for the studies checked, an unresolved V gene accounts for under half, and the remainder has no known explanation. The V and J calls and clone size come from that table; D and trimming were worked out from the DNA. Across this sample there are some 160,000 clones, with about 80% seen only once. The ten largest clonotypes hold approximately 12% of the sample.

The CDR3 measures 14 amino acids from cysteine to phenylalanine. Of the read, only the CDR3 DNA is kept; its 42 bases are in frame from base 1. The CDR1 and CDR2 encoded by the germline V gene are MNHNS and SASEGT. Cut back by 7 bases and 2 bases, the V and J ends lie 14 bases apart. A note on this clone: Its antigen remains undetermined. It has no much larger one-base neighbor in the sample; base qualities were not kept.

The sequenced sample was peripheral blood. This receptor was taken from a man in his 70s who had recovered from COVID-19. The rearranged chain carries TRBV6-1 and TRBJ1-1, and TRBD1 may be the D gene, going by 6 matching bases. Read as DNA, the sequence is TGTGCCAGCACCCGCCCAGGGGAAAACACTGAAGCTTTCTTT. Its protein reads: CASTRPGENTEAFF.